This T cell receptor (beta chain) was profiled in a study of follicular helper T cells after annual influenza vaccination. Time point defined: 2015-2016 season, pre-vaccination. Sorted blood CD4 subsets were sequenced before and after adults received seasonal inactivated influenza vaccine. Per time point, about 40-110 mL of blood was sampled. Findings and caveats of the study: Successive annual vaccinations recalled a recurrent oligoclonal ICOS+CD38+ cTfh response with influenza-specific clonotypes. ICOS+CD38+ cTfh clonality change tracked circulating plasmablast frequency change.

This clone was counted only a few times. The antigen remains undetermined. This table comes from immunoSEQ multiplex PCR, and its TCRdb copy is limited to in-frame clones, with some not included. The sample contains some 14,000 clones, 78% of which appear only once. The germline gives CDR1 LNHDA, CDR2 SQIVND (reference sequence). The CDR3 has 16 residues. With V trimmed by 4 bases and J by 7 bases, 9 bases remained unmatched. The sample consisted of CXCR5- memory CD4+ T cells sorted from blood, taken on the day of influenza vaccination. The V call is TRBV19, the J call TRBJ1-6; TRBD1 agrees at 8 bases. The sequence derives from an adult who received the influenza vaccine. CDR3 sequence: CASSNSGRGRNSPLHF. In DNA, the CDR3 is TGTGCCAGTAGTAACTCGGGCAGGGGGCGGAATTCACCCCTCCACTTT. The whole variable domain, filled in from reference TRBV19 and TRBJ1-6, reads DGGITQSPKYLFRKEGQNVTLSCEQNLNHDAMYWYRQDPGQGLRLIYYSQIVNDFQKGDIAEGYSVSREKKESFPLTVTSAQKNPTAFYLCASSNSGRGRNSPLHFGNGTRLTVT.